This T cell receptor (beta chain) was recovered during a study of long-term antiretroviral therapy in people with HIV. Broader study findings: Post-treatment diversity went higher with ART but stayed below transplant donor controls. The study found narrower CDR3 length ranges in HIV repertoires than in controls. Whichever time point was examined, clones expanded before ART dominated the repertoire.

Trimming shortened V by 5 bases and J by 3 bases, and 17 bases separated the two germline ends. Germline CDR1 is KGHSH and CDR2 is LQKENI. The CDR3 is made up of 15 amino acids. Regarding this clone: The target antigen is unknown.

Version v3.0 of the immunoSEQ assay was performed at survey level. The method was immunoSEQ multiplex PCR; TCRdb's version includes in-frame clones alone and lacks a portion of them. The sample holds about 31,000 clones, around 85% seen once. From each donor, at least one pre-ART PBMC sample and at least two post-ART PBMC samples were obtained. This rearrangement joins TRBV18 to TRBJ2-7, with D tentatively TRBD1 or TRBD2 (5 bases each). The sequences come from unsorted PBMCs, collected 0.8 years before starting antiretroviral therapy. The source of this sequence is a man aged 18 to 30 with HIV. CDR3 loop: CASSSGPRIFYEQYF. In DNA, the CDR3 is TGTGCCAGCTCATCGGGGCCACGGATTTTCTACGAGCAGTACTTC.